This TCR beta chain was documented in a study of control samples from healthy donors and cancer patients. The method was immunoSEQ multiplex PCR; TCRdb's version includes in-frame clones alone and lacks a portion of them. The sample contains 160,000 or so clones, roughly 90% of which appear only once. The V gene end was trimmed by 3 bases and the J gene end by 6 bases; junction bases not matched to a gene: 11. Germline loops: CDR1 GTSNPN, CDR2 SVGIG (reference sequence). This CDR3 has 15 residues. The TCR was taken from a woman aged 25 to 45 in good health. The chain has TRBV30 and TRBJ1-2, with 9 bases identical to TRBD1. Sequenced material: blood. DNA for the CDR3: TGTGCCTGGAGGGTCGGGGACAGGGAGTCAGATGGCTACACCTTC. Amino acid sequence: CAWRVGDRESDGYTF. Full variable domain (remainder filled in from reference TRBV30 and TRBJ1-2): SQTIHQWPATLVQPVGSPLSLECTVEGTSNPNLYWYRQAAGRGLQLLFYSVGIGQISSEVPQNLSASRPQDRQFILSSKKLLLSDSGFYLCAWRVGDRESDGYTFGSGTRLTVV.